A selection of T cell receptor beta chains follows, all from one sample in a study of shared clonotypes between healthy human individuals. Data came from immunoSEQ multiplex PCR; TCRdb stores just in-frame clones and leaves some out. Here the sample spans around 2.5 million clones, 90% to 95% being singletons. Material: naive CD4+ T cells from PBMCs. The source is a man younger than 35 in good health. Some clones in this sample may be carry-over from other donors' samples. The CDR3 runs from the conserved cysteine through the conserved F or W. The D gene is left open where the match is weak.

v_call	d_call	j_call	cdr3_aa	cdr3_nt
TRBV18	-	TRBJ2-5	CASSPMGRETQYF	TGTGCCAGCTCACCAATGGGGCGGGAGACCCAGTACTTC
TRBV7-8	TRBD2	TRBJ2-3	CASSRSGTSLYTQYF	TGTGCCAGCAGCCGCAGCGGGACTTCTCTTTATACGCAGTATTTT
TRBV5-1	-	TRBJ1-1	CASSTDLQGNTEAFF	TGCGCCAGCAGCACAGATCTTCAGGGGAACACTGAAGCTTTCTTT
TRBV7-9	-	TRBJ1-6	CASSLPVYNSPLHF	TGTGCCAGCAGCCTCCCCGTCTATAATTCACCCCTCCACTTT
TRBV2	-	TRBJ1-2	CASRYGGPSGGYTF	TGTGCCAGCCGGTACGGAGGGCCCTCGGGCGGCTACACCTTC
TRBV6-1	TRBD2	TRBJ2-1	CASSVRSGIQNEQFF	TGTGCCAGCAGTGTTCGTAGCGGGATACAGAATGAGCAGTTCTTC
TRBV28	-	TRBJ2-7	CASSAPGPSSYEQYF	TGTGCCAGCAGTGCCCCGGGCCCTAGCTCCTACGAGCAGTACTTC
TRBV5-5	TRBD1	TRBJ1-1	CASSSTGATEAFF	TGTGCCAGCAGCTCAACAGGGGCTACTGAAGCTTTCTTT
TRBV18	-	TRBJ2-1	CASSPTQVSSYNEQFF	TGTGCCAGCTCACCCACCCAGGTTAGCTCCTACAATGAGCAGTTCTTC
TRBV7-6	-	TRBJ1-4	CASSPDWNEKLFF	TGTGCCAGCAGCCCTGACTGGAATGAAAAACTGTTTTTT
TRBV7-3	-	TRBJ2-2	CASSLAGSNTGELFF	TGTGCCAGCAGCTTGGCCGGGTCGAACACCGGGGAGCTGTTTTTT
TRBV6-1	-	TRBJ1-3	CASSDRIRLGNTIYF	TGTGCCAGCAGTGATCGGATACGGCTCGGAAACACCATATATTTT
TRBV18	-	TRBJ2-7	CASSLGPKSSYEQYF	TGTGCCAGCTCGCTGGGACCAAAGAGCTCCTACGAGCAGTACTTC
TRBV18	TRBD2	TRBJ2-7	CASSPDSGGYEQYF	TGTGCCAGCTCACCCGACTCGGGGGGTTACGAGCAGTACTTC
TRBV5-1	-	TRBJ1-2	CASSPHEQGEDGYTF	TGCGCCAGCAGCCCTCACGAACAGGGAGAGGATGGCTACACCTTC